This TCR beta chain was sequenced for a study of control samples from healthy donors and cancer patients. Germline-derived CDR1 and CDR2 are GTSNPN and SVGIG (reference sequence). Trimming stripped 1 base from V and 8 bases from J, with 17 bases between. This CDR3 region has 14 residues. Using immunoSEQ multiplex PCR, the repertoire was profiled, and TCRdb retains in-frame clones only, with some absent. This table has approximately 140,000 clones, less than 90% appearing once. The clonotype comes from a woman aged 25 to 45 in good health. This sequence joins TRBV30 and TRBJ1-2; D is unclear. Source material: blood. CDR3 sequence (DNA): TGTGCCTGGAGTGCGTACGCACCGCCGGGGGGCTACACCTTC. Protein: CAWSAYAPPGGYTF.